These 9 T cell receptor beta chains came from one sample sequenced in a study of shared clonotypes between healthy human individuals. Sequencing used immunoSEQ multiplex PCR; TCRdb keeps in-frame clones, though not all of them. The sample lists roughly 500,000 clones, about 96% occurring once. Sequencing used naive CD4+ T cells sorted from blood. Subset denoted: CD45RA+ positively selected. The receptors derive from a woman under 40 in good health.

The chain joins TRBV5-8 to TRBJ1-2, with D tentatively TRBD1 (5 bases). The CDR3 has 14 amino acids. V was clipped by 4 bases and J by 8 bases, with 18 bases between them. Germline lookup yields CDR1 SGHTS and CDR2 YDEGEE. CDR3: CASSPWTGGGGYTF. CDR3 bases: TGTGCCAGCAGCCCCTGGACCGGGGGGGGAGGCTACACCTTC.

The rearrangement uses TRBV11-2 and TRBJ2-3, with 8 bases identical to TRBD1. Per the germline V gene, CDR1 is SGHAT and CDR2 is FQNNGV. Trimming took 1 base from V and 2 from J; bases not matched to a gene: 5. The CDR3 totals 16 residues. The CDR3: CASSLVTGDITDTQYF. CDR3 DNA: TGTGCCAGCAGCTTAGTGACAGGGGATATCACAGATACGCAGTATTTT.

The chain has TRBV28 and TRBJ2-1; D possibly uses TRBD1 or TRBD2 (5 bases each). Trimming left V 7 bases short and J 9 bases short, with 13 bases between. The V gene's germline CDR1 is MDHEN and CDR2 SYDVKM. The CDR3 sequence is 12 residues long. DNA of the CDR3: TGTGCCAGCAAGGAAGGGGCGGGTGAGCAGTTCTTC. It yields the protein CASKEGAGEQFF. The complete variable domain, with remaining parts taken from reference TRBV28 and TRBJ2-1, reads DVKVTQSSRYLVKRTGEKVFLECVQDMDHENMFWYRQDPGLGLRLIYFSYDVKMKEKGDIPEGYSVSREKKERFSLILESASTNQTSMYLCASKEGAGEQFFGPGTRLTVL.

This sequence joins TRBV18 and TRBJ2-7; 8 positions match TRBD2. CDR1 and CDR2 from the germline V gene are KGHSH and LQKENI. The CDR3 loop spans 16 amino acids. V lost 3 bases to trimming and J lost 5 bases; unmatched junction nucleotides: 12. CDR3 sequence reads: CASSPWQGLARNEQYF. DNA of the CDR3: TGTGCCAGCTCACCGTGGCAAGGACTAGCTCGAAACGAGCAGTACTTC.

This clone has just one count. This chain links TRBV2 with TRBJ2-7; perhaps TRBD1 as D (5 bases). Looked up from germline, CDR1 is SNHLY and CDR2 is FYNNEI. The length of the CDR3 is 12 residues. Trimming shortened V by 6 bases and J by 1 base, and 7 bases separated the two germline ends. As DNA, the CDR3 is TGTGCCAGCAGGGACACGTCCTACGAGCAGTACTTC. Its protein is CASRDTSYEQYF.

The rearrangement joins TRBV5-4 to TRBJ2-7; the match to TRBD2 covers 14 bases. This CDR3 has 15 residues. Germline V gene sequence: CDR1 SGHNT, CDR2 YYREEE (reference sequence). J gave up 12 bases and V 4 bases, and 12 bases lay outside the gene matches. DNA for the CDR3: TGTGCCAGCAGCCAAGAAGGGACTAGCGGGAGTACAGGGTACTTC. This sequence encodes CASSQEGTSGSTGYF.

V usage is TRBV5-1 and J usage is TRBJ1-1; D not certain. Germline CDR1 and CDR2: SGHRS and YFSETQ. Trimming removed 4 bases at V and 4 bases at J, with 17 bases between. The CDR3 has 15 residues. DNA of the CDR3: TGCGCCAGCAGCCCGGCTCCGGGCGAGGGCACTGAAGCTTTCTTT. This gives the protein CASSPAPGEGTEAFF. The variable domain in full, completed from reference TRBV5-1 and TRBJ1-1, reads KAGVTQTPRYLIKTRGQQVTLSCSPISGHRSVSWYQQTPGQGLQFLFEYFSETQRNKGNFPGRFSGRQFSNSRSEMNVSTLELGDSALYLCASSPAPGEGTEAFFGQGTRLTVV.

This clone was counted once. The V and J genes are TRBV30 and TRBJ2-7, with 8 bases matching TRBD2. The CDR3 spans 14 residues. Germline CDR1 GTSNPN, CDR2 SVGIG (reference sequence). V lost 4 bases to trimming and J lost 0 bases; unmatched junction nucleotides: 5. Here the CDR3 reads CAWKLAVSSYEQYF. CDR3 in DNA: TGTGCCTGGAAACTAGCGGTAAGCTCCTACGAGCAGTACTTC.

The CDR3 nucleotides read TGTGCCAGCAGCTTAATCTCCGGAACTGAAGCTTTCTTT. Translating gives CASSLISGTEAFF. This chain uses TRBV7-3 with TRBJ1-1; D is undetermined. CDR3 length: 13 amino acids. The V end was cut by 1 base, the J end by 5 bases, with 8 bases between. The germline V gene encodes CDR1 SGHTA and CDR2 FQGTGA.